One and the same sample provided the 27 T cell receptor beta chains below, sequenced in a study of cytomegalovirus exposure and HLA in healthy donors. Vbeta (60) and Jbeta (13) primers were used in the PCR. TCRdb keeps only in-frame clones here, not all; method: immunoSEQ multiplex PCR. Counted here are around 120,000 clones, about 86% occurring once; the ten biggest clones make up 3.5% to 4.5%. The sequenced sample consisted of PBMCs. Every receptor here comes from a woman aged 30 to 39 in good health and CMV-seronegative.

There are a few counts of this clone. The V call is TRBV4-1, the J call TRBJ2-7; 7 nucleotides align to TRBD1. V trimming: 8 bases; J trimming: 1 base; junction bases outside the gene matches: 8. Per the germline V gene, CDR1 is MGHRA and CDR2 is YSYEKL. CDR3 size: 14 residues. The CDR3 DNA is TGCGCCAGCGCACCGGGACAGAGTTCCTACGAGCAGTACTTC. Amino acid sequence: CASAPGQSSYEQYF.

This clone was seen just once. V gene TRBV7-2 combines with J gene TRBJ2-1, with 12 bases that match TRBD2. This CDR3 is built from 15 residues. CDR1 SGHTA and CDR2 FQGNSA come from the germline V gene. The V segment lost 5 bases and the J segment 6 bases; nucleotides outside the gene matches: 5. CDR3 loop: CASSPGTSGFNEQFF. CDR3 bases: TGTGCCAGCAGCCCCGGGACTAGCGGGTTCAATGAGCAGTTCTTC.

The chain uses TRBV15 and TRBJ1-1; the D gene is possibly TRBD1 (6 bases). In germline, CDR1 is LNHNV, CDR2 YYDKDF (reference sequence). Deletions cut 4 bases from V and 0 bases from J, with 18 bases between. This CDR3 region has 17 residues. The CDR3 DNA reads TGTGCCACCAGCAATGATCTCAGGGGATTGATGAACACTGAAGCTTTCTTT. It yields the protein CATSNDLRGLMNTEAFF. Drawing the rest from reference TRBV15 and TRBJ1-1, the complete variable domain is DAMVIQNPRYQVTQFGKPVTLSCSQTLNHNVMYWYQQKSSQAPKLLFHYYDKDFNNEADTPDNFQSRRPNTSFCFLDIRSPGLGDTAMYLCATSNDLRGLMNTEAFFGQGTRLTVV.

The J gene is TRBJ2-5, the V gene TRBV2, with TRBD1 matching over 11 bases. The DNA end is a closer match to TRBJ2-7, so the J assignment may be wrong. Germline assignment: CDR1 SNHLY and CDR2 FYNNEI. This CDR3 is 13 amino acids long. In DNA form, the CDR3 reads TGTGCCAGCAGCGGGACAGGGGGCTACGAGCAGTACTTC. Translation: CASSGTGGYEQYF.

CDR3 region: CASSQEAGIDGYTF. CDR3 DNA: TGCGCCAGCAGCCAAGAGGCCGGGATCGATGGCTACACCTTC. The gene calls are TRBV4-3 and TRBJ1-2, with D hard to call. The length of the CDR3 is 14 residues. Trimming removed 0 bases from V and 6 bases from J, with 11 bases in between. CDR1 and CDR2 (germline): LGHNA, YSLEER.

This chain uses TRBV7-9 with TRBJ2-7; D possibly corresponds to TRBD2 (5 bases). CDR1 is SEHNR, CDR2 FQNEAQ, per germline (reference sequence). The CDR3 totals 17 residues. Trimming took 5 bases from V and 6 from J, leaving 26 bases between them. The CDR3 DNA reads as TGTGCCAGCAGCCAACCGCGTAAGAAAGGACGCGCGGGCGAGCAGTACTTC. It encodes CASSQPRKKGRAGEQYF.

The rearrangement links TRBV18 to TRBJ1-4; 9 bases align to TRBD1. Looked up from germline, CDR1 is KGHSH and CDR2 is LQKENI. This CDR3 contains 14 residues. V shed 2 bases, J shed 5 bases, and the junction held 0 bases outside the gene matches. CDR3 in DNA: TGTGCCAGCTCACCAGACAGGGGGAATGAAAAACTGTTTTTT. Protein product: CASSPDRGNEKLFF.

About this clone itself: The junction differs from germline at one of its ends, possibly a read error. The J gene is TRBJ2-1, the V gene TRBV7-9, with 12 bases matching TRBD2. CDR3 length equals 16 residues. Germline V lookup: CDR1 SEHNR, CDR2 FQNEAQ (reference sequence). The CDR3 DNA reads TGTTCCAGCAGCTTCGCTAGCGGGAGGGCCTTTAATGAGCAGTTCTTC. Amino acids: CSSSFASGRAFNEQFF.

The chain couples TRBV27 to TRBJ2-7, with D hard to call. Germline V lookup: CDR1 MNHEY, CDR2 SMNVEV (reference sequence). This CDR3 is built from 13 residues. V lost 1 base and J 3 bases, leaving 7 bases between the germline ends. This CDR3 is CASSLYLNYEQYF. The CDR3 nucleotides read TGTGCCAGCAGTTTATACCTAAACTACGAGCAGTACTTC.

V is TRBV27 and J is TRBJ2-2, with 7 bases fitting TRBD2. The length of the CDR3 is 16 residues. Unmatched junction bases numbered 8, after V lost 5 bases and J lost 2 bases. Germline assignment: CDR1 MNHEY and CDR2 SMNVEV (reference sequence). CDR3 nucleotide sequence: TGTGCCAGCAGTCACTTAGCGGGCCCTAACACCGGGGAGCTGTTTTTT. As protein: CASSHLAGPNTGELFF.

In its sample, this clone was seen once. V is TRBV28 and J is TRBJ2-3, with 11 bases identical to TRBD1. Germline V gene lookup returns CDR1 MDHEN and CDR2 SYDVKM. V shed 7 bases and J 7 bases; nucleotides not matched to a gene: 10. The CDR3 extends over 15 amino acids. CDR3 amino acids: CASINLGQGGNTQYF. The DNA of the CDR3 is TGTGCCAGCATCAACTTGGGACAGGGGGGAAATACGCAGTATTTT.

The genes are TRBV27 and TRBJ2-3; 9 bases are a match to TRBD1. V was clipped by 6 bases and J by 3 bases; unmatched bases: 4. Per the germline V gene, CDR1 is MNHEY and CDR2 is SMNVEV (reference sequence). The CDR3 has 14 amino acids. The CDR3 region has the DNA TGTGCCAGCAGGAGACAGGGGGTAACAGATACGCAGTATTTT. Protein sequence: CASRRQGVTDTQYF.

This clone appeared a few times. The V call is TRBV9, the J call TRBJ1-2; the D gene is possibly TRBD1 (6 bases). V gave up 3 bases and J gave up 8 bases, with 23 bases separating them. CDR3 length: 16 amino acids. Looked up from germline, CDR1 is SGDLS and CDR2 is YYNGEE. The CDR3 region has the DNA TGTGCCAGCAGCGAGGGGGGGTTGTCGAGGGCTTACGGCTACACCTTC. Translation gives CASSEGGLSRAYGYTF.

The chain has TRBV19 and TRBJ1-4, with 10 bases lining up with TRBD1. V shed 7 bases and J 6 bases; nucleotides not matched to a gene: 5. The CDR3 is 14 residues long. Germline V lookup: CDR1 LNHDA, CDR2 SQIVND (reference sequence). Written as DNA, the CDR3 is TGTGCCAGTAATCGTGGGACAGGGGATGAAAAACTGTTTTTT. It encodes CASNRGTGDEKLFF.

V and J are TRBV18 and TRBJ2-7; 7 nucleotides align to TRBD1. The CDR3 sequence is 14 residues long. V shed 6 bases and J 1 base; nucleotides not matched to a gene: 6. The germline CDR1 and CDR2 sequences are KGHSH and LQKENI. The CDR3 spells CASSLNRGSYEQYF. The DNA for the CDR3 is TGTGCCAGCTCCCTTAACAGGGGATCCTACGAGCAGTACTTC.

V usage is TRBV6-5 and J usage is TRBJ1-2, with 10 bases matching TRBD1. CDR3 length: 16 residues. V shed 0 bases, J shed 8 bases, and the junction held 9 bases outside the gene matches. Per the germline V gene, CDR1 is MNHEY and CDR2 is SVGAGI. CDR3 protein: CASSYSPGQGWLGYTF. CDR3 nucleotides: TGTGCCAGCAGTTACTCGCCGGGACAGGGGTGGTTGGGCTACACCTTC.

The chain carries TRBV9 and TRBJ1-5; possible D gene TRBD1, 6 bases. Per germline, CDR1 SGDLS and CDR2 YYNGEE. This CDR3 is 13 amino acids long. V was shortened by 7 bases and J by 2 bases, with 10 bases between the two germline ends. CDR3 amino acids: CASGRTGNQPQHF. In nucleotides, the CDR3 is TGTGCCAGCGGAAGGACAGGCAATCAGCCCCAGCATTTT. Full variable domain (rest looked up from reference TRBV9 and TRBJ1-5): DSGVTQTPKHLITATGQRVTLRCSPRSGDLSVYWYQQSLDQGLQFLIQYYNGEERAKGNILERFSAQQFPDLHSELNLSSLELGDSALYFCASGRTGNQPQHFGDGTRLSIL.

The chain links TRBV5-6 to TRBJ1-4; perhaps TRBD1 as D (5 bases). Germline V gene lookup returns CDR1 SGHDT and CDR2 YYEEEE. This CDR3 region has 14 residues. Deletions cut 2 bases from V and 8 bases from J, with 13 bases between. The CDR3 coding sequence is TGTGCCAGCAGCTTCGGGGCGGGGGAGGAAAAACTGTTTTTT. Encoded protein: CASSFGAGEEKLFF. The variable domain in full, with the rest retrieved from reference TRBV5-6 and TRBJ1-4, is DAGVTQSPTHLIKTRGQQVTLRCSPKSGHDTVSWYQQALGQGPQFIFQYYEEEERQRGNFPDRFSGHQFPNYSSELNVNALLLGDSALYLCASSFGAGEEKLFFGSGTQLSVL.

The chain links TRBV7-9 to TRBJ2-5; perhaps TRBD1 as D (6 bases). There are 14 residues in the CDR3. Trimming took 6 bases from V and 5 from J, leaving 16 bases between them. The V gene's germline CDR1 is SEHNR and CDR2 FQNEAQ (reference sequence). The chain's CDR3 is CASRVGSGEETQYF. CDR3 DNA: TGTGCCAGCAGAGTAGGGTCAGGGGAGGAGACCCAGTACTTC. The full variable domain, its missing parts supplied by reference TRBV7-9 and TRBJ2-5, is DTGVSQNPRHKITKRGQNVTFRCDPISEHNRLYWYRQTLGQGPEFLTYFQNEAQLEKSRLLSDRFSAERPKGSFSTLEIQRTEQGDSAMYLCASRVGSGEETQYFGPGTRLLVL.

There are a few counts of this clone. The chain joins TRBV6-5 to TRBJ2-7; TRBD1 matches 9 bases. The CDR3 has 15 residues. Losses at the gene ends were 3 bases for V and 3 bases for J; bases not matched to a gene: 6. The germline CDR1 and CDR2 sequences are MNHEY and SVGAGI. DNA for the CDR3: TGTGCCAGCAGTTATGACACGACAGGGGGCTACGAGCAGTACTTC. Its protein product is CASSYDTTGGYEQYF.

V is TRBV5-1 and J is TRBJ2-7; D is unclear. V was cut by 2 bases and J by 3 bases, with 9 bases left in between. The germline V gene encodes CDR1 SGHRS and CDR2 YFSETQ. The CDR3 is 13 amino acids. CDR3: CASSFQVSYEQYF. The CDR3 nucleotides read TGCGCCAGCAGCTTCCAAGTCAGCTACGAGCAGTACTTC.

This clone has just a few counts. The chain couples TRBV6-6 to TRBJ2-7; D perhaps matches TRBD2 (6 bases). V was trimmed by 0 bases and J by 3 bases, leaving 12 bases between them. The germline CDR1 and CDR2 sequences are MNHNY and SVGAGI (reference sequence). The CDR3 extends over 15 amino acids. The CDR3 here is CASSYSRSGGYEQYF. DNA for the CDR3: TGTGCCAGCAGTTACTCGAGGTCCGGGGGCTACGAGCAGTACTTC.

The chain couples TRBV5-1 to TRBJ1-2, with D possibly matching TRBD1 (5 bases). Trimming removed 1 base from V and 2 bases from J, with 9 bases in between. Per the germline V gene, CDR1 is SGHRS and CDR2 is YFSETQ. The CDR3 runs 14 residues. CDR3 coding DNA: TGCGCCAGCAGCTTGTCGACAGCGAACTATGGCTACACCTTC. This codes for CASSLSTANYGYTF.

The genes are TRBV7-9 and TRBJ2-7, with 8 positions matching TRBD1. Trimming took 5 bases from V and 2 from J; bases not matched to a gene: 5. CDR3 length: 14 residues. CDR1 is SEHNR and CDR2 is FQNEAQ in the germline V gene (reference sequence). The DNA for the CDR3 is TGTGCCAGCAGCGAGGACAGGGTCGCCTACGAGCAGTACTTC. Protein sequence: CASSEDRVAYEQYF.

V gene TRBV5-1 combines with J gene TRBJ2-3; 7 nucleotides match TRBD2. CDR3 length equals 17 residues. The germline gives CDR1 SGHRS, CDR2 YFSETQ. Trimming removed 1 base from V and 0 bases from J; junction bases left unmatched: 8. As DNA, the CDR3 is TGCGCCAGCAGCTTGCGGCTAGCGGAGACTAGCACAGATACGCAGTATTTT. Amino acid sequence: CASSLRLAETSTDTQYF.

V is TRBV25-1 and J is TRBJ1-1, with D possibly matching TRBD1 (5 bases). Germline-derived CDR1 and CDR2 are MGHDK and SYGVNS. The CDR3 contains 17 residues. Trimming left V 1 base short and J 5 bases short, with 20 bases between. The CDR3 nucleotides are TGTGCCAGCAGTGAATTGGGAGACTGGGGGGTAACAACTGAAGCTTTCTTT. It yields the protein CASSELGDWGVTTEAFF.

This chain's CDR3 is CASRGQGNRGYTF. In DNA form, the CDR3 reads TGTGCCAGCAGGGGACAGGGTAATAGAGGCTACACCTTC. This chain links TRBV28 with TRBJ1-2; 9 nucleotides align to TRBD1. After removal of 6 bases from V and 8 bases from J, the junction contained 7 bases not matched to a gene. CDR1 MDHEN and CDR2 SYDVKM come from the germline V gene. The CDR3 extends over 13 amino acids.